Shown below are 27 T cell receptor beta chains from a single sample sequenced in a study of control samples from healthy donors and cancer patients. This table comes from immunoSEQ multiplex PCR, and its TCRdb copy is limited to in-frame clones, with some not included. The data show more than 95,000 clones, with around 92% seen just once and approximately 0.58% held by the top ten. The source material was PBMCs. These receptors came from a man older than 75 with head and neck cancer.

Note on this clone: Other DNA sequences in this specimen translate into the identical CDR3. The rearrangement joins TRBV15 to TRBJ1-1, with D maybe TRBD1 (6 bases). The CDR3 has 13 amino acids. Germline values: CDR1 LNHNV, CDR2 YYDKDF (reference sequence). The V end lost 5 bases, the J end lost 2 bases, and 9 bases lay between the germline ends. Written as DNA, the CDR3 is TGTGCCACCAGCCCACAGGGTAACACTGAAGCTTTCTTT. Protein sequence: CATSPQGNTEAFF.

The rearrangement joins TRBV6-5 to TRBJ1-5, with TRBD1 matching 9 bases. Unmatched junction bases numbered 4, after V lost 6 bases and J lost 7 bases. This CDR3 spans 13 amino acids. From germline, CDR1 is MNHEY and CDR2 SVGAGI. The CDR3 here is CASRRTGDQPQHF. The DNA of the CDR3 is TGTGCCAGCAGACGGACAGGGGACCAGCCCCAGCATTTT.

The chain uses TRBV6-2 or TRBV6-3 and TRBJ1-5; no reliable D call. Germline assignment: CDR1 MNHEY and CDR2 SVGEGT. The CDR3 runs 14 residues. V dropped 5 bases and J dropped 12 bases, with 20 bases sitting between them. The CDR3 coding sequence is TGTGCCAGCAGTCAAGCGGGAGTATCAGCCGGCCAGCATTTT. It translates to CASSQAGVSAGQHF.

The chain is built from TRBV25-1 and TRBJ2-2; 10 bases align to TRBD2. Per the germline V gene, CDR1 is MGHDK and CDR2 is SYGVNS. The CDR3 runs to 17 residues. The V gene end was trimmed by 5 bases and the J gene end by 5 bases; junction bases not matched to a gene: 11. Here the CDR3 DNA reads TGTGCCAGCAGTAGACTTTCTAGCGGGAGAGGAACCGGGGAGCTGTTTTTT. Protein product: CASSRLSSGRGTGELFF. Based on the CDR3 plus reference TRBV25-1 and TRBJ2-2, the full variable domain is EADIYQTPRYLVIGTGKKITLECSQTMGHDKMYWYQQDPGMELHLIHYSYGVNSTEKGDLSSESTVSRIRTEHFPLTLESARPSHTSQYLCASSRLSSGRGTGELFFGEGSRLTVL.

In nucleotides, the CDR3 is TGTGCCAGCAGCCAAGCAATCGACTCCTATGGCTACACCTTC. Translation gives CASSQAIDSYGYTF. The rearrangement uses TRBV3-1 (or the pseudogene TRBV3-2) and TRBJ1-2; D remains unclear. CDR3 size: 14 residues. Trimming stripped 1 base from V and 4 bases from J, with 10 bases between. Germline CDR1 and CDR2: LGHDT and YNNKEL (reference sequence).

The J gene is TRBJ2-3, the V gene TRBV20-1; 11 nucleotides align to TRBD2. This CDR3 has 17 residues. CDR1 and CDR2 from the germline V gene are DFQATT and SNEGSKA (reference sequence). Trimming removed 3 bases from V and 0 bases from J; junction bases left unmatched: 8. The CDR3 region has the DNA TGCAGTGCTAGTTCTAGCGGGGGGCCGACAAGCACAGATACGCAGTATTTT. Translation gives CSASSSGGPTSTDTQYF.

The chain combines TRBV7-9 with TRBJ1-1; TRBD1 aligns across 7 bases. The trim removed 3 bases at V and 5 bases at J, leaving 6 bases unmatched. The CDR3 length is 14 residues. Germline V gene lookup returns CDR1 SEHNR and CDR2 FQNEAQ (reference sequence). CDR3 bases: TGTGCCAGCAGCTTGACAGGGACTCAAACTGAAGCTTTCTTT. It translates to CASSLTGTQTEAFF.

The V and J genes are TRBV4-3 and TRBJ1-3; D gene unclear. This CDR3 region has 14 residues. The V end was cut by 4 bases, the J end by 0 bases, with 7 bases between. Germline CDR1 LGHNA, CDR2 YSLEER. CDR3 in amino acids: CASSPTDSGNTIYF. CDR3 sequence (DNA): TGCGCCAGCAGCCCCACGGACTCTGGAAACACCATATATTTT.

The rearrangement uses TRBV5-5 and TRBJ2-1; perhaps D is TRBD1 or TRBD2 (6 bases each). Germline V gene sequence: CDR1 SGHKS, CDR2 YYEKEE (reference sequence). This CDR3 has 13 amino acids. The V end lost 5 bases, the J end lost 9 bases, and 15 bases lay between the germline ends. The CDR3 sequence: CASRRGVEREQFF. Here the CDR3 DNA reads TGTGCCAGCAGAAGGGGGGTGGAACGTGAGCAGTTCTTC.

This sequence joins TRBV6-5 and TRBJ1-2; no clear D. Looked up from germline, CDR1 is MNHEY and CDR2 is SVGAGI. With 6 bases removed from V and 0 bases from J, the gap between germline ends came to 8 bases. The length of the CDR3 is 13 residues. The CDR3 region has the DNA TGTGCCAGCAGGTATCAAGCTAACTATGGCTACACCTTC. Its protein is CASRYQANYGYTF.

The rearrangement links TRBV12-3 or TRBV12-4 to TRBJ1-6; no reliable D call. V was pared by 5 bases and J by 8 bases, with 10 bases between. The CDR3 is 13 amino acids. CDR3 protein: CASSGRSDSPLHF. The CDR3 nucleotides read TGTGCCAGCAGTGGTAGGTCTGATTCACCCCTCCACTTT.

The CDR3, as DNA: TGTGCCTGGGGCTGGGGGGGGTTCAACTATGGCTACACCTTC. Encoded protein: CAWGWGGFNYGYTF. The rearrangement uses TRBV30 and TRBJ1-2, with D possibly matching TRBD1 (5 bases). Trimming left V 5 bases short and J 2 bases short, with 15 bases between. This CDR3 contains 14 residues. Germline-derived CDR1 and CDR2 are GTSNPN and SVGIG (reference sequence).

This clone appeared a single time. This chain uses TRBV19 with TRBJ2-2, with 10 bases fitting TRBD2. This CDR3 region has 16 residues. Germline lookup yields CDR1 LNHDA and CDR2 SQIVND (reference sequence). J lost 4 bases, V lost 5 bases, and 7 bases had no gene match. In DNA, the CDR3 is TGTGCCAGTAGTTTCGTAGCGGGGGGAATCACCGGGGAGCTGTTTTTT. Encoded protein: CASSFVAGGITGELFF. The whole variable domain, remainder taken from reference TRBV19 and TRBJ2-2, is DGGITQSPKYLFRKEGQNVTLSCEQNLNHDAMYWYRQDPGQGLRLIYYSQIVNDFQKGDIAEGYSVSREKKESFPLTVTSAQKNPTAFYLCASSFVAGGITGELFFGEGSRLTVL.

This sequence joins TRBV11-3 and TRBJ2-7, with TRBD1 matching 8 bases. The CDR3 is 12 amino acids. Germline V gives CDR1 SGHNT, CDR2 YENEEA. Trimming removed 10 bases from V and 1 base from J; junction bases left unmatched: 3. The DNA of the CDR3 is TGTGCCAACAGGGGGAGATCCTACGAGCAGTACTTC. This gives the protein CANRGRSYEQYF.

CDR3 bases: TGTGCCATCAGTTCGACTAGCGGGGTCACAGATACGCAGTATTTT. It yields the protein CAISSTSGVTDTQYF. V gene TRBV10-3 combines with J gene TRBJ2-3, with 11 bases identical to TRBD2. CDR1 is ENHRY and CDR2 is SYGVKD in the germline V gene. CDR3 length equals 15 residues. The trim removed 5 bases at V and 2 bases at J, leaving 3 bases unmatched.

V and J are TRBV9 and TRBJ1-5; D is unclear. V was trimmed by 0 bases and J by 5 bases, leaving 12 bases between them. The CDR3 has 15 residues. Germline values: CDR1 SGDLS, CDR2 YYNGEE. The chain's CDR3 is CASSVDGRPYQPQHF. CDR3 nucleotide sequence: TGTGCCAGCAGCGTAGACGGGCGCCCTTATCAGCCCCAGCATTTT.

J is TRBJ2-5 and V is TRBV5-1, with 8 bases that match TRBD2. Per the germline V gene, CDR1 is SGHRS and CDR2 is YFSETQ. J lost 5 bases, V lost 1 base, and 10 bases had no gene match. The CDR3 covers 16 residues. DNA of the CDR3: TGCGCCAGCAGCTTGTCGGGAGGGACTTCGGCGGAGACCCAGTACTTC. Its protein product is CASSLSGGTSAETQYF.

The genes are TRBV9 and TRBJ2-3; D not resolved. Germline assignment: CDR1 SGDLS and CDR2 YYNGEE. Trimming removed 3 bases at V and 8 bases at J, with 16 bases between. The CDR3 has 14 amino acids. The CDR3 spells CASSANTVSGTQYF. CDR3 nucleotide sequence: TGTGCCAGCAGCGCCAACACAGTTTCGGGTACGCAGTATTTT.

The rearrangement uses TRBV30 and TRBJ1-2; D call uncertain. Germline V gene sequence: CDR1 GTSNPN, CDR2 SVGIG (reference sequence). CDR3 length equals 15 residues. V shed 6 bases and J shed 6 bases, with 23 bases lying between them. CDR3 region: CACLPPREFENGYTF. CDR3 coding DNA: TGTGCCTGTCTCCCTCCACGGGAATTCGAAAATGGCTACACCTTC.

The CDR3 nucleotides are TGTGCCAGCAGCCCTAATCCTCCCTACGAGCAGTACTTC. Encoded protein: CASSPNPPYEQYF. This sequence joins TRBV7-6 and TRBJ2-7; D unclear. The CDR3 is made up of 13 amino acids. Germline V gene lookup returns CDR1 SGHVS and CDR2 FNYEAQ. V lost 5 bases, J lost 2 bases, and 10 bases lay in between.

The J gene is TRBJ1-2, the V gene TRBV3-1 (or the pseudogene TRBV3-2); tentative D call: TRBD1 (5 bases). V was pared by 4 bases and J by 7 bases, with 13 bases between. Looked up from germline, CDR1 is LGHDT and CDR2 is YNNKEL (reference sequence). This CDR3 has 13 residues. In nucleotides, the CDR3 is TGTGCCAGCAGCCCTAAACAGACAGTTGGCTACACCTTC. Translating gives CASSPKQTVGYTF.

The DNA for the CDR3 is TGTGCCAGTAGCCCGACAGGAGGTGTCTATGGCTACACCTTC. It specifies CASSPTGGVYGYTF. The J gene is TRBJ1-2, the V gene TRBV19, with TRBD1 as a possible D gene (6 bases). V lost 6 bases, J lost 4 bases, and 15 bases lay in between. CDR1 and CDR2 from the germline V gene are LNHDA and SQIVND (reference sequence). The CDR3 is 14 amino acids.

The chain employs TRBV10-3 and TRBJ1-5, with 10 bases identical to TRBD1. Trimming cost V 7 bases and J 2 bases; bases outside gene matches: 14. Germline V CDR1 and CDR2: ENHRY, SYGVKD. CDR3 length: 18 amino acids. The chain's CDR3 is CAIIWSGTGEVGNQPQHF. The CDR3 nucleotides are TGTGCCATCATATGGTCCGGGACAGGGGAAGTTGGCAATCAGCCCCAGCATTTT.

The chain couples TRBV5-1 to TRBJ2-5, with D unclear. The V end was cut by 3 bases, the J end by 1 base, with 7 bases between. Germline CDR1 is SGHRS and CDR2 is YFSETQ. This CDR3 region has 13 residues. Written as DNA, the CDR3 is TGCGCCAGCAGCTCCAGTCTCCAAGAGACCCAGTACTTC. It translates to CASSSSLQETQYF. The whole variable domain, remainder taken from reference TRBV5-1 and TRBJ2-5, is KAGVTQTPRYLIKTRGQQVTLSCSPISGHRSVSWYQQTPGQGLQFLFEYFSETQRNKGNFPGRFSGRQFSNSRSEMNVSTLELGDSALYLCASSSSLQETQYFGPGTRLLVL.

This chain joins TRBV18 and TRBJ1-4, with TRBD1 matching over 8 bases. The CDR3 is 15 amino acids. Trimming at V came to 5 bases and at J to 4 bases, leaving 6 bases not matched to a gene. The germline V gene has CDR1 KGHSH and CDR2 LQKENI. The CDR3 DNA is TGTGCCAGCTCAATACGGACAGGGAATAATGAAAAACTGTTTTTT. It encodes CASSIRTGNNEKLFF. Filled out from reference TRBV18 and TRBJ1-4, the complete variable domain reads NAGVMQNPRHLVRRRGQEARLRCSPMKGHSHVYWYRQLPEEGLKFMVYLQKENIIDESGMPKERFSAEFPKEGPSILRIQQVVRGDSAAYFCASSIRTGNNEKLFFGSGTQLSVL.

A single count supports this clone. This sequence joins TRBV5-5 and TRBJ2-3, with 9 bases lining up with TRBD2. The junction had 3 bases not matched to a gene; V was cut back by 1 base and J by 3 bases. The CDR3 is 15 residues long. CDR1 is SGHKS and CDR2 is YYEKEE in the germline V gene (reference sequence). CDR3 protein: CASSLFSGSTDTQYF. CDR3 bases: TGTGCCAGCAGCTTGTTTAGCGGGAGTACAGATACGCAGTATTTT.

This chain uses TRBV30 with TRBJ1-2; 7 bases fit TRBD1. The CDR3 has 13 residues. The junction had 7 bases not matched to a gene; V was cut back by 5 bases and J by 4 bases. Germline lookup yields CDR1 GTSNPN and CDR2 SVGIG (reference sequence). CDR3: CAWSEQGGYGYTF. The CDR3 DNA is TGTGCCTGGTCCGAGCAGGGGGGCTATGGCTACACCTTC.